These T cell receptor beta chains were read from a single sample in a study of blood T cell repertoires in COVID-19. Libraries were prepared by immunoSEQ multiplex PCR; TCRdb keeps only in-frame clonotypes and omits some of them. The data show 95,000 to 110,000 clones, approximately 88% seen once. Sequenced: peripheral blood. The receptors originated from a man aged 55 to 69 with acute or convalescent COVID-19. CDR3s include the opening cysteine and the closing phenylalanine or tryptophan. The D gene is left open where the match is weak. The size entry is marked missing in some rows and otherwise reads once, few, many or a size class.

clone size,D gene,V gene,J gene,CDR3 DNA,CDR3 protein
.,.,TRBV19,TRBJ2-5,TGTGCCAGTAGTATGGGGGGAAGGACCCTCCAAGAGACCCAGTACTTC,CASSMGGRTLQETQYF
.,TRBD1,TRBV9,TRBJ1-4,TGTGCCAGCAGCGACACCGGACAGGGGGCGATTAATGAAAAACTGTTTTTT,CASSDTGQGAINEKLFF
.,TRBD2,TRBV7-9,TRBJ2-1,TGTGCCAGCAGCTTAATGCAGGGACTAGCGGGTTACAATGAGCAGTTCTTC,CASSLMQGLAGYNEQFF
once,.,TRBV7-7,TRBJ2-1,TGTGCTAGCAGCTTTAGCGTTAACAATGAGCAGTTCTTC,CASSFSVNNEQFF
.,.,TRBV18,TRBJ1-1,TGTGCCAGCTCACCATTTGCAGGGGACGAAGCTTTCTTT,CASSPFAGDEAFF
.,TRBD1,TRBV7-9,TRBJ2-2,TGTGCCAGCAGCTTACAGGGGGACCTCACCGGGGAGCTGTTTTTT,CASSLQGDLTGELFF
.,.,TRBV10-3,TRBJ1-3,TGTGCCATCAGCCAAGACTCCTGGAGCTCTGGAAACACCATATATTTT,CAISQDSWSSGNTIYF
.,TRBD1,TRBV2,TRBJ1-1,TGTGCCAGCACTACAGGGGGCACTGAAGCTTTCTTT,CASTTGGTEAFF
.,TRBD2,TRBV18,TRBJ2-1,TGTGCCAGCACCTTTACTAGCGGGAGGGTGGATGAGCAGTTCTTC,CASTFTSGRVDEQFF
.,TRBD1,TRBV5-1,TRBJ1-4,TGCGCCAGCAGCTCCAACCCGGGACAGCTTAATGAAAAACTGTTTTTT,CASSSNPGQLNEKLFF
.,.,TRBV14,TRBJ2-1,TGTGCCAGCAGCCCTGTTTCAGGTTGGGTCTCCTACAATGAGCAGTTCTTC,CASSPVSGWVSYNEQFF
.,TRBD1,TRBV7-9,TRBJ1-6,TGTGCCAGCAGCCCCCCCCGAGGGACAGCAAATAATTCACCCCTCCACTTT,CASSPPRGTANNSPLHF
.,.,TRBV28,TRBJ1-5,TGTGCCAGCACCCCAGGGAAAGGAGCCCGTCAGCCCCAGCATTTT,CASTPGKGARQPQHF
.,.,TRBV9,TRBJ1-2,TGTGCCAGCAGCCCCGCCCCAGGGGAATATGGCTACACCTTC,CASSPAPGEYGYTF
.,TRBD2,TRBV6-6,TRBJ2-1,TGTGCCAGCAGTTACTTAGCGGGAGAATACAATGAGCAGTTCTTC,CASSYLAGEYNEQFF
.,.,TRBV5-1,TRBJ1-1,TGCGCCAGCAGCTTGGACAGGATGAACACTGAAGCTTTCTTT,CASSLDRMNTEAFF
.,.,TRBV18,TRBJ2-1,TGTGCCAGCTCACCACGGCAGGTATCCACTGAGCAGTTCTTC,CASSPRQVSTEQFF
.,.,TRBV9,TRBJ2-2,TGTGCCAGCAGCGTAGGGTCGGGGGACACCGGGGAGCTGTTTTTT,CASSVGSGDTGELFF
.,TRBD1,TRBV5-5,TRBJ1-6,TGTGCCAGCAGCTTGGCGATGACAGGGGTTTCACCCCTCCACTTT,CASSLAMTGVSPLHF
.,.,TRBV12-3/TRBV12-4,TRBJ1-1,TGTGCCAGCAGGAGAGCGGATAACACTGAAGCTTTCTTT,CASRRADNTEAFF
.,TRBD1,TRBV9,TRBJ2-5,TGTGCCAGCAGCGCGGAACAGGGGGTGGGAGAGACCCAGTACTTC,CASSAEQGVGETQYF
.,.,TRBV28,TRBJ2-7,TGTGCCAGCAGTTTAATTGTCGGGGGAGCCCTCGAGCAGTACTTC,CASSLIVGGALEQYF
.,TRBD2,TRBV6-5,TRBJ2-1,TGTGCCAGCAGTAAGCTAGCGGGAGCCTACAATGAGCAGTTCTTC,CASSKLAGAYNEQFF
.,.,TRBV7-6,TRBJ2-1,TGTGCCAGCAGCTTTAGAGTTAGTGAGGGAGACAATGAGCAGTTCTTC,CASSFRVSEGDNEQFF
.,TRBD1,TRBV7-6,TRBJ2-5,TGTGCCAGCAGCCCGGGACAGCAAGAGACCCAGTACTTC,CASSPGQQETQYF
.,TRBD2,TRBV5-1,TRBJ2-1,TGCGCCAGCAGCTTGGAGATGACTAGCGGGAGTACCTACAATGAGCAGTTCTTC,CASSLEMTSGSTYNEQFF
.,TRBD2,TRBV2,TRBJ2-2,TGTGCCAGCGGGAGGGACACCGGGGAGCTGTTTTTT,CASGRDTGELFF
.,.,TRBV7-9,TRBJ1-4,TGTGCCAGCAGCTCCCGCCCTAATGGTGAAAAACTGTTTTTT,CASSSRPNGEKLFF
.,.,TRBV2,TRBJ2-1,TGTGCCAGCAGCGTTAGCGTGAGCTCCTACAATGAGCAGTTCTTC,CASSVSVSSYNEQFF
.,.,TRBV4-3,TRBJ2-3,TGCGCCAGCAGCCAAGGACCCAGGGCAGATACGCAGTATTTT,CASSQGPRADTQYF
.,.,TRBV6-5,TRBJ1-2,TGTGCCACAGCCCAGGGTGACGGCTACACCTTC,CATAQGDGYTF
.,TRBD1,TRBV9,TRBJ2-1,TGTGCCAGCAGCCCCGACAGGGGATACAATGAGCAGTTCTTC,CASSPDRGYNEQFF
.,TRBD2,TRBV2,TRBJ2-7,TGTGCCAGCAGTGTGACTAGCGGCCTCTACGAGCAGTACTTC,CASSVTSGLYEQYF
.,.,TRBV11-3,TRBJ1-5,TGTGCCAGCAGCTTGGGCAGTGATCAGCCCCAGCATTTT,CASSLGSDQPQHF
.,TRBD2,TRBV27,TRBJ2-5,TGTGCCAGCAGTTTATATTCTGGGCTACTAGCGGGAGAGGAAGAGACCCAGTACTTC,CASSLYSGLLAGEEETQYF
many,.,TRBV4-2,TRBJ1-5,TGTGCCAGCAGCCAATCTAGAACCCAAGTTTCCCAGCATTTT,CASSQSRTQVSQHF
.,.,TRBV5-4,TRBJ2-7,TGTGCCAGCAGCTTCGGGGTATACGAGCAGTACTTC,CASSFGVYEQYF
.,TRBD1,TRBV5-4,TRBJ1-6,TGTGCCAGCAGCTCCAGATCGGGGACAGCCCACAATTCACCCCTCCACTTT,CASSSRSGTAHNSPLHF
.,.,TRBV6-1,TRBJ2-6,TGTGCCAGCAGTGAATGGACTTCTGGGGCCAACGTCCTGACTTTC,CASSEWTSGANVLTF
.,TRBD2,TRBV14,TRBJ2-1,TGTGCCAGCAGCCAATTCGGGACTAGGACGGAACAGTTCTTC,CASSQFGTRTEQFF
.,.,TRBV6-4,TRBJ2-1,TGTGCCAGCAGTGACTCGCCAACGGGAGTCGCAAATGAGCAGTTCTTC,CASSDSPTGVANEQFF
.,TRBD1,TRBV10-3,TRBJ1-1,TGTGCCATCAGGGACAGGGGGGACACTGAAGCTTTCTTT,CAIRDRGDTEAFF
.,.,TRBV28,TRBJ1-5,TGTGCCAGTTACACGAATCAGCCCCAGCATTTT,CASYTNQPQHF
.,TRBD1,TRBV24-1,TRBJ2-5,TGTGCCATCGCAGGGGGCAGTTTGGAGACCCAGTACTTC,CAIAGGSLETQYF
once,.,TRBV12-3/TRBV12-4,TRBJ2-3,TGTGCCAGCAGTGGTCAGGCCACAGATACGCAGTATTTT,CASSGQATDTQYF
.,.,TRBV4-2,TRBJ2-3,TGTGCCAGCAGACCCCTTGGGGCAGGCACAGATACGCAGTATTTT,CASRPLGAGTDTQYF
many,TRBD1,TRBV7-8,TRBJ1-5,TGTGCCAGCAGCAAGACAGGGGTGGCTCAGCCCCAGCATTTT,CASSKTGVAQPQHF